A selection of T cell receptor beta chains follows, all from one sample in a study of T-cell reconstitution after alpha-beta-depleted transplantation in children. Using its own MiXCR run on the PCR reads, TCRdb lists one record per CDR3 protein. The data contain 250,000 to 400,000 distinct CDR3 sequences, over 20% of them singletons. The sample consisted of PBMCs, mostly from graft donor cells, taken 180 days after TCRalphabeta/CD19-depleted stem cell transplant. The receptor source for this set is a male patient aged 10 to 17 who had a stem cell transplant for acute lymphoblastic leukemia, so the T cells may come from the graft donor. Both conserved end residues are part of each CDR3. D genes are given only for firm matches. The listing skips clone size in some rows; elsewhere it reads once, few, many or a size class.

clone_size	v_call	j_call	d_call	cdr3_aa
NA	TRBV11-2	TRBJ2-7	TRBD2	CASSFRLAGGHKSYEQYF
few	TRBV12-3/TRBV12-4	TRBJ1-2	NA	CASSFAWGPDGYTF
NA	TRBV14	TRBJ1-1	NA	CASSQVDIYTEAFF
few	TRBV6-6	TRBJ2-3	TRBD2	CASTGTSADTQYF
NA	TRBV27	TRBJ1-5	NA	CASSSIQGLRQPQHF
few	TRBV10-3	TRBJ2-3	NA	CAISEGGGVDPDTQYF
NA	TRBV20-1	TRBJ2-7	NA	CSARGGTSYEQYF
many	TRBV7-2	TRBJ1-5	NA	CASSLDDRLSNQPQHF
few	TRBV11-2	TRBJ2-3	TRBD1	CASSLHKRTGLLSTDTQYF
few	TRBV20-1	TRBJ1-5	NA	CSASRRSNQPQHF
few	TRBV4-2	TRBJ1-1	TRBD1	CASSQDLSMAGGTEAFF
few	TRBV12-5	TRBJ1-1	TRBD1	CASGTWGQMNTEAFF
NA	TRBV7-7	TRBJ2-7	NA	CASSSGRGYEQYF
NA	TRBV6-5	TRBJ1-1	NA	CASSYSAPVEGNTEAFF
NA	TRBV10-1	TRBJ2-2	NA	CASSEFGTSSPGELFF
few	TRBV29-1	TRBJ2-5	TRBD1	CSSRQGAHRLYTQYF
few	TRBV20-1	TRBJ2-1	TRBD2	CSASIPGGVYNEQFF
NA	TRBV5-5	TRBJ1-5	NA	CASSLGTSPQPQHF
NA	TRBV7-9	TRBJ2-3	NA	CASSERRLTGDTQYF
few	TRBV24-1	TRBJ1-4	NA	CATSEDKAGEKLFF
few	TRBV2	TRBJ2-2	TRBD2	CASRRGRAPGELFF
few	TRBV7-9	TRBJ2-4	NA	CASSPSRVAGWNIQYF
NA	TRBV2	TRBJ2-3	TRBD2	CASSLTSGRAIDTQYF
NA	TRBV4-1	TRBJ1-5	TRBD1	CASSQGPTGQRYQPQHF
NA	TRBV12-3/TRBV12-4	TRBJ2-1	TRBD2	CASSSPTSGGHNEQFF
few	TRBV29-1	TRBJ2-7	NA	CSVETGHRRDEQYF
few	TRBV15	TRBJ2-1	NA	CATSRDRGARFF
NA	TRBV20-1	TRBJ2-3	TRBD2	CSARDWASGSTDTQYF
few	TRBV5-1	TRBJ2-7	NA	CASSLDPAGEQYF
few	TRBV5-1	TRBJ2-2	TRBD1	CASSPGQANTGELFF
few	TRBV29-1	TRBJ1-2	TRBD1	CSTGQGARYTF
few	TRBV20-1	TRBJ2-7	TRBD2	CSAYSGRNEQYF
NA	TRBV5-6	TRBJ2-1	NA	CASSPGSAGWEQFF
NA	TRBV20-1	TRBJ1-1	NA	CSARVWTVNTEAFF
NA	TRBV4-1	TRBJ1-5	NA	CASSQVMVGNQPQHF
few	TRBV5-1	TRBJ2-3	TRBD2	CASSPGLAGGPGDTQYF
few	TRBV9	TRBJ2-5	NA	CASSVVAGVQETQYF
few	TRBV4-1	TRBJ2-3	TRBD2	CASSQDPGTSGFTDTQYF
few	TRBV5-5	TRBJ2-2	TRBD1	CASSHRQGSTGELFF
few	TRBV6-2/TRBV6-3	TRBJ2-3	TRBD1	CATTSDRVSTQYF
NA	TRBV7-9	TRBJ2-7	NA	CASSRTGWEQYF
few	TRBV5-4	TRBJ1-4	NA	CASTSPANEKLFF
NA	TRBV20-1	TRBJ2-4	NA	CSARDRFKNIQYF
NA	TRBV7-3	TRBJ2-3	TRBD1	CASSSDRGYGTDTQYF
many	TRBV4-1	TRBJ2-7	TRBD1	CASSRGQGSSYEQYF
few	TRBV20-1	TRBJ2-3	NA	CSARDDYSQDTQYF
many	TRBV29-1	TRBJ2-3	TRBD2	CSVKTSGITDTQYF
few	TRBV20-1	TRBJ1-2	NA	CSVLQVSGYGYTF